Below, 29 T cell receptor beta chains from the same sample are listed, as sequenced in a study of post-analysis software for immune sequencing data. General observations from the study: Patients showed TRBV5-6, TRBV5-1 and TRBV20-1 among roughly 5 TRBV segments more frequent than in controls.

Their antigen targets remain unknown. Unique molecular identifiers had been added to the TCR beta cDNA libraries. TCRdb redid the calling of the PCR reads with MiXCR, one entry per CDR3 protein. This sample has 350,000 to 450,000 distinct CDR3 sequences, with approximately 38% found just once. The sample consisted of blood. The receptor set was obtained from a girl aged 5 to 17 with multiple sclerosis.

The chain employs TRBV9 and TRBJ2-3; 7 bases map to TRBD2. V lost 3 bases and J lost 2; bases outside the gene matches: 6. This CDR3 is built from 15 residues. Per the germline V gene, CDR1 is SGDLS and CDR2 is YYNGEE. CDR3 DNA sequence: TGTGCCAGCAGCGGTGGAGCGGGGCACACAGATACGCAGTATTTT. This encodes CASSGGAGHTDTQYF.

This sequence joins TRBV9 and TRBJ2-7, with D tentatively TRBD2 (7 bases). CDR1 is SGDLS and CDR2 is YYNGEE in the germline V gene. The CDR3 runs 16 residues. Trimming left V 3 bases short and J 0 bases short, with 16 bases between. CDR3 residues: CASSGGGGLSSYEQYF. The CDR3 region has the DNA TGTGCCAGCAGCGGCGGGGGCGGACTGAGCTCCTACGAGCAGTACTTC.

The chain combines TRBV24-1 with TRBJ2-1; 8 positions agree with TRBD1. V shed 3 bases, J shed 15 bases, and the junction held 9 bases outside the gene matches. There are 13 residues in the CDR3. CDR1 is KGHDR, CDR2 SFDVKD, per germline. In nucleotides, the CDR3 is TGTGCCACCAGTGATCAAAACTCCAGGGGGCTGTTCTTC. This codes for CATSDQNSRGLFF.

This clonotype was recorded a few times. The chain employs TRBV20-1 and TRBJ2-7; D could derive from TRBD1 or TRBD2 (7 bases each). Trimming took 5 bases from V and 4 from J, leaving 15 bases between them. CDR1 DFQATT and CDR2 SNEGSKA come from the germline V gene (reference sequence). The CDR3 has 13 residues. Here the CDR3 reads CSALAGGAYEQYF. The DNA for the CDR3 is TGCAGTGCTCTTGCAGGGGGGGCTTACGAGCAGTACTTC.

The chain joins TRBV13 to TRBJ2-7, with D possibly matching TRBD1 (6 bases). V lost 8 bases to trimming and J lost 2 bases, with 13 bases between them. The germline V gene has CDR1 PRHDT and CDR2 FYEKMQ (reference sequence). This CDR3 has 13 amino acids. The CDR3 protein is CASCSGVAYEQYF. The DNA of the CDR3 is TGTGCCAGCTGTTCAGGGGTCGCCTACGAGCAGTACTTC.

The rearrangement joins TRBV28 to TRBJ1-4; TRBD1 is a possible D gene (5 bases). The CDR3 runs to 16 residues. V lost 5 bases and J 8 bases, leaving 21 bases between the germline ends. Germline CDR1 and CDR2: MDHEN and SYDVKM. For the CDR3, the DNA is TGTGCCAGCAGTGAAAATACGCGGGCGGGGCGGGAAAAACTGTTTTTT. Amino acids: CASSENTRAGREKLFF.

The V call is TRBV28, the J call TRBJ1-6; 12 bases are shared with TRBD1. The CDR3 has 17 amino acids. Unmatched junction bases numbered 13, after V lost 8 bases and J lost 8 bases. Germline-derived CDR1 and CDR2 are MDHEN and SYDVKM. DNA of the CDR3: TGTGCCAGCGACCGGGACAGGGGGCAATTCGGATATTCACCCCTCCACTTT. This translates into CASDRDRGQFGYSPLHF. Full variable domain (rest looked up from reference TRBV28 and TRBJ1-6): DVKVTQSSRYLVKRTGEKVFLECVQDMDHENMFWYRQDPGLGLRLIYFSYDVKMKEKGDIPEGYSVSREKKERFSLILESASTNQTSMYLCASDRDRGQFGYSPLHFGNGTRLTVT.

This clonotype appeared a few times. The genes are TRBV28 and TRBJ2-7; 11 positions agree with TRBD1. J lost 3 bases, V lost 6 bases, and 16 bases had no gene match. The CDR3 is 18 amino acids. The germline V gene has CDR1 MDHEN and CDR2 SYDVKM. The CDR3 protein is CASSHGQGARWDYYEQYF. The CDR3 nucleotides are TGTGCCAGCAGCCATGGACAGGGGGCGCGGTGGGATTACTACGAGCAGTACTTC.

The chain combines TRBV11-1 with TRBJ2-4; 11 bases are a match to TRBD1. V lost 4 bases, J lost 8 bases, and 13 bases stayed unmatched. The CDR3 sequence is 17 residues long. Germline-derived CDR1 and CDR2 are SGHAT and FQDESV (reference sequence). This chain's CDR3 is CASSSPRTGGQVDIQYF. The CDR3 DNA is TGTGCCAGCAGCTCACCTCGGACAGGGGGCCAGGTAGACATTCAGTACTTC.

About this clonotype itself: The CDR3 end shows no conserved phenylalanine or tryptophan, and so a read error is likely. The V gene is TRBV12-3 or TRBV12-4, the J gene TRBJ2-3, with unresolved D. The CDR3 runs to 15 residues. The V gene lost 5 bases and the J gene lost 0 bases, with 12 bases spanning the gap. CDR3 sequence: CASSGWGTSTDTQYS. CDR3 nucleotide sequence: TGTGCCAGCAGTGGCTGGGGAACTAGCACAGATACGCAGTATTCT.

The genes are TRBV13 and TRBJ2-7; TRBD2 aligns across 14 bases. Germline CDR1 is PRHDT and CDR2 is FYEKMQ (reference sequence). Trimming cost V 0 bases and J 4 bases; bases outside gene matches: 2. This CDR3 contains 16 residues. CDR3 coding DNA: TGTGCCAGCAGCTTAGGTGGACTAGCGGGGGGATACGAGCAGTACTTC. Amino acid sequence: CASSLGGLAGGYEQYF.

The chain joins TRBV27 to TRBJ2-3; TRBD2 agrees at 8 bases. The V gene end was trimmed by 3 bases and the J gene end by 0 bases; junction bases not matched to a gene: 11. CDR3 length equals 18 residues. CDR1 is MNHEY and CDR2 is SMNVEV in the germline V gene (reference sequence). This chain's CDR3 is CASSLPLAGLPSTDTQYF. CDR3 nucleotide sequence: TGTGCCAGCAGTTTGCCTCTAGCGGGCTTACCTAGCACAGATACGCAGTATTTT.

The CDR3 is CASSSLGQPQHF. The CDR3 DNA is TGTGCCAGCAGTTCCCTAGGGCAGCCCCAGCATTTT. This chain joins TRBV12-3 or TRBV12-4 and TRBJ1-5; no firm D call. Trimming removed 4 bases from V and 7 bases from J, with 8 bases in between. CDR3 length: 12 amino acids.

This clonotype has just a few counts. The chain couples TRBV6-4 to TRBJ2-6, with D unresolved. Trimming shortened V by 5 bases and J by 9 bases, and 17 bases separated the two germline ends. The CDR3 has 15 residues. Germline CDR1 MRHNA, CDR2 SNTAGT. CDR3 residues: CASSPRHGVGNVLTF. In DNA form, the CDR3 reads TGTGCCAGCAGTCCCCGACATGGGGTGGGCAACGTCCTGACTTTC.

The gene calls are TRBV7-9 and TRBJ1-5; 8 positions agree with TRBD1. Trimming at V came to 6 bases and at J to 5 bases, leaving 9 bases not matched to a gene. The CDR3 loop spans 15 amino acids. The germline V gene has CDR1 SEHNR and CDR2 FQNEAQ (reference sequence). CDR3 nucleotides: TGTGCCAGCAGGTACAGGACAGGGTACTATCAGCCCCAGCATTTT. The encoded protein is CASRYRTGYYQPQHF.

The chain links TRBV10-3 to TRBJ2-7; 11 positions match TRBD2. V was clipped by 4 bases and J by 0 bases; unmatched bases: 5. The germline CDR1 and CDR2 sequences are ENHRY and SYGVKD. This CDR3 is built from 16 residues. The CDR3 sequence: CAISALTSGVSYEQYF. CDR3 bases: TGTGCCATCAGTGCCCTGACTAGCGGGGTCTCCTACGAGCAGTACTTC.

The chain is built from TRBV5-1 and TRBJ2-3, with 9 bases identical to TRBD2. The CDR3 totals 14 residues. CDR1 is SGHRS, CDR2 YFSETQ, per germline. V lost 3 bases to trimming and J lost 4 bases; unmatched junction nucleotides: 3. The CDR3 DNA sequence: TGCGCCAGCAGCTCAGCGGGGGGCTCAGATACGCAGTATTTT. Amino acid sequence: CASSSAGGSDTQYF.

The J gene is TRBJ2-6, the V gene TRBV24-1; 9 bases are a match to TRBD1. Germline loops: CDR1 KGHDR, CDR2 SFDVKD. The length of the CDR3 is 19 residues. The ends lost 3 bases at V and 2 bases at J; junction bases unmatched: 10. CDR3 loop: CATSDNTGQGNPGANVLTF. As DNA, the CDR3 is TGTGCCACCAGTGATAACACCGGACAGGGGAACCCTGGGGCCAACGTCCTGACTTTC.

This clonotype appeared a few times. The genes are TRBV5-5 and TRBJ1-1, with a tentative D call TRBD1 (6 bases). V was pared by 4 bases and J by 4 bases, with 11 bases between. The CDR3 sequence is 13 residues long. Germline V CDR1 and CDR2: SGHKS, YYEKEE (reference sequence). CDR3 in amino acids: CASSPIQGTEAFF. The CDR3 DNA reads TGTGCCAGCAGCCCGATACAGGGCACTGAAGCTTTCTTT.

V and J are TRBV20-1 and TRBJ2-1; a possible D gene is TRBD1 (7 bases). CDR3 length: 17 residues. CDR1 and CDR2 from the germline V gene are DFQATT and SNEGSKA (reference sequence). Trimming pared 5 bases from V and 3 bases from J, leaving 23 bases between. CDR3 sequence: CSADQGGSDLFYNEQFF. The CDR3 DNA is TGCAGTGCTGATCAGGGGGGTAGCGACCTTTTCTACAATGAGCAGTTCTTC.

This chain joins TRBV20-1 and TRBJ1-3; maybe TRBD1 (5 bases). V was clipped by 3 bases and J by 0 bases, with 12 bases between them. This CDR3 contains 15 residues. The V gene's germline CDR1 is DFQATT and CDR2 SNEGSKA (reference sequence). This CDR3 reads CSAREGALSGNTIYF. CDR3 nucleotides: TGCAGTGCTAGGGAAGGGGCCCTCTCTGGAAACACCATATATTTT.

The chain is built from TRBV20-1 and TRBJ2-1; TRBD2 is a possible D gene (6 bases). Germline CDR1 is DFQATT and CDR2 is SNEGSKA (reference sequence). The CDR3 spans 19 residues. Trimming took off 0 bases at V and 0 bases at J, with 21 bases between the two ends. The CDR3 DNA follows: TGCAGTGCTAGAGATGGGACTCTGGGCGGGGTTGCCTCCTACAATGAGCAGTTCTTC. Its protein product is CSARDGTLGGVASYNEQFF.

The rearrangement links TRBV5-1 to TRBJ2-5, with 9 bases aligning to TRBD1. The assigned J gene may be wrong: the sequence end matches TRBJ2-7 better. The CDR3 sequence is 14 residues long. CDR1 and CDR2 from the germline V gene are SGHRS and YFSETQ. This CDR3 reads CASYTGTGSYEQYF. CDR3 nucleotides: TGCGCCAGCTATACCGGGACAGGGTCCTACGAGCAGTACTTC.

This rearrangement joins TRBV7-9 to TRBJ2-3, with a possible D match to TRBD1 (6 bases). The germline CDR1 and CDR2 sequences are SEHNR and FQNEAQ (reference sequence). The CDR3 length is 18 residues. Trimming removed 5 bases from V and 6 bases from J, with 27 bases in between. The CDR3 reads CASSTRIGGQQAWDTQYF. The CDR3 bases are TGTGCCAGCAGCACCCGGATCGGAGGACAGCAGGCATGGGATACGCAGTATTTT.

The chain has TRBV19 and TRBJ1-1; D remains unclear. Trimming removed 6 bases from V and 1 base from J, with 9 bases in between. Germline lookup yields CDR1 LNHDA and CDR2 SQIVND (reference sequence). CDR3 length equals 13 residues. Here the CDR3 reads CASSALKNTEAFF. CDR3 bases: TGTGCCAGTAGCGCCCTGAAGAACACTGAAGCTTTCTTT. The full variable domain, its missing parts supplied by reference TRBV19 and TRBJ1-1, is DGGITQSPKYLFRKEGQNVTLSCEQNLNHDAMYWYRQDPGQGLRLIYYSQIVNDFQKGDIAEGYSVSREKKESFPLTVTSAQKNPTAFYLCASSALKNTEAFFGQGTRLTVV.

This clonotype has more than one count but fewer than ten. J is TRBJ2-3 and V is TRBV7-2; 7 nucleotides agree with TRBD2. This CDR3 is built from 13 residues. Trimming at V came to 5 bases and at J to 4 bases, leaving 3 bases not matched to a gene. Germline V gives CDR1 SGHTA, CDR2 FQGNSA. The CDR3 DNA reads TGTGCCAGCAGCGTGGCGGGGGCAGATACGCAGTATTTT. This encodes CASSVAGADTQYF.

This clonotype turned up a few times. The chain combines TRBV4-2 with TRBJ1-5; TRBD1 agrees at 9 bases. Germline assignment: CDR1 LGHNA and CDR2 YNFKEQ. The V gene end was trimmed by 4 bases and the J gene end by 5 bases; junction bases not matched to a gene: 3. The CDR3 sequence is 14 residues long. CDR3 amino acids: CASSLDRGDQPQHF. Written as DNA, the CDR3 is TGTGCCAGCAGCCTGGACAGGGGAGATCAGCCCCAGCATTTT.

The genes are TRBV29-1 and TRBJ2-5; a weak D match, TRBD1 (6 bases). The CDR3 loop spans 13 amino acids. Germline values: CDR1 SQVTM, CDR2 ANQGSEA. The V end lost 3 bases, the J end lost 2 bases, and 10 bases lay between the germline ends. The DNA for the CDR3 is TGCAGCGTTGACAGGGGCCCTCAAGAGACCCAGTACTTC. This translates into CSVDRGPQETQYF. Together with reference TRBV29-1 and TRBJ2-5, the CDR3 gives the full variable domain: SAVISQKPSRDICQRGTSLTIQCQVDSQVTMMFWYRQQPGQSLTLIATANQGSEATYESGFVIDKFPISRPNLTFSTLTVSNMSPEDSSIYLCSVDRGPQETQYFGPGTRLLVL.

V usage is TRBV12-5 and J usage is TRBJ2-3; TRBD2 is a possible D gene (5 bases). From germline, CDR1 is LGHNT and CDR2 FRNRAP. V lost 4 bases and J lost 5, with 19 bases in between. The CDR3 loop spans 16 amino acids. The CDR3 nucleotides read TGTGCTAGTGGTTCCCGGACCGGACGGGGAAAAGATACGCAGTATTTT. It is translated as CASGSRTGRGKDTQYF.